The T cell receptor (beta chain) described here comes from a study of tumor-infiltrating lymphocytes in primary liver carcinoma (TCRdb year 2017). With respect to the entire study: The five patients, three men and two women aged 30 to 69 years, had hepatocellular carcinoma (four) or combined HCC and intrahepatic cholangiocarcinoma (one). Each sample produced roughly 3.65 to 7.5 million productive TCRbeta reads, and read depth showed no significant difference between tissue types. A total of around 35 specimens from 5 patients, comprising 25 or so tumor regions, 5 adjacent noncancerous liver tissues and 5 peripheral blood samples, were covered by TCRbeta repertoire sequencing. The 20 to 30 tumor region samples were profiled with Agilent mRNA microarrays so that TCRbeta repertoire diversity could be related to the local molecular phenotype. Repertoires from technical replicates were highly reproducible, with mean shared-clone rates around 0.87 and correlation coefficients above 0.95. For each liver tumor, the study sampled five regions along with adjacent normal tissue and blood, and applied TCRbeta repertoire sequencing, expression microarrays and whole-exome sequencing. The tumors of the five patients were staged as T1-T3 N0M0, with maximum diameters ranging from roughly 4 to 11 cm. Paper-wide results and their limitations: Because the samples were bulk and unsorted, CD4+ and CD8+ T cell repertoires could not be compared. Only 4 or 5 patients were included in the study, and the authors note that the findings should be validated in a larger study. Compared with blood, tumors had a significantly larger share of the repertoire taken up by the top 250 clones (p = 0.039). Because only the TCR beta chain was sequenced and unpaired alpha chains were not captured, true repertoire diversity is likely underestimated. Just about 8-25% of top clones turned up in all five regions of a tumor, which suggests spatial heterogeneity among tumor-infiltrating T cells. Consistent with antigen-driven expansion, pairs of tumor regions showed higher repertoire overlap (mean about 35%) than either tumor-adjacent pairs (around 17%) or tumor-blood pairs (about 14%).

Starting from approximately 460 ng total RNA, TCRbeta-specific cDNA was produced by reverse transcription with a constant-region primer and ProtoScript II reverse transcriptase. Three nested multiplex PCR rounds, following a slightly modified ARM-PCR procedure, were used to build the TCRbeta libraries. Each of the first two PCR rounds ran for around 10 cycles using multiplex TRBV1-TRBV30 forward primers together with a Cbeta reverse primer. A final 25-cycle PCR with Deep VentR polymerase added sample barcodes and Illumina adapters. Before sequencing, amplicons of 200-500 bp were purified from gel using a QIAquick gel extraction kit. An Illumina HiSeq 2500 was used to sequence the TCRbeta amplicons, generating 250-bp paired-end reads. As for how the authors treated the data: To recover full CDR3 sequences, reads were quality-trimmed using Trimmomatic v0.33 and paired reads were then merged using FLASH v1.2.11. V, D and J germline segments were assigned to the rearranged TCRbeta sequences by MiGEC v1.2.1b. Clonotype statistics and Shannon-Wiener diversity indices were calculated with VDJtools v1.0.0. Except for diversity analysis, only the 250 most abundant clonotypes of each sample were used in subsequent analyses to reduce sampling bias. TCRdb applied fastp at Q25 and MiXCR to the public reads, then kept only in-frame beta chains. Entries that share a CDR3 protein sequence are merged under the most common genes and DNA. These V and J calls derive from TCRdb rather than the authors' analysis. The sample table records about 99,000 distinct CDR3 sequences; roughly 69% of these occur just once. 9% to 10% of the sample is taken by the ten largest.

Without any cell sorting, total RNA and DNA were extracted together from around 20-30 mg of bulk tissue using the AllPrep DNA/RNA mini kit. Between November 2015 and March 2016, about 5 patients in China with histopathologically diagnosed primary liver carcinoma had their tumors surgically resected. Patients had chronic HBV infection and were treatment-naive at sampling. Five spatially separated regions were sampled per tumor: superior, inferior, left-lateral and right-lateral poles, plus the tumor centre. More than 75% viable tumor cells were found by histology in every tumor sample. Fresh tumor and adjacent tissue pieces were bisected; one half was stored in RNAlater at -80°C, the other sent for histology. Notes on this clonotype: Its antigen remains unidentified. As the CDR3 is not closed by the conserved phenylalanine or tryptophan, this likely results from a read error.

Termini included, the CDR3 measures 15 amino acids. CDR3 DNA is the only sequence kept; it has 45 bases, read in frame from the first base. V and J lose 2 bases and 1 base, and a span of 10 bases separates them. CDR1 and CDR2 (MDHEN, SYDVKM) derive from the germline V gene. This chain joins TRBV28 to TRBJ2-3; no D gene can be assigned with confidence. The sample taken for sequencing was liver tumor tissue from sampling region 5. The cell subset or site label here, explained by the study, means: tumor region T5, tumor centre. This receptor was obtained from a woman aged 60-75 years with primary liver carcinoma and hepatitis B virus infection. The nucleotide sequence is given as TGTGCCAGCAGTTTAACGCCTGGGGGCACAGATACGCAGTATTAT. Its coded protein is CASSLTPGGTDTQYY.